One T cell receptor (beta chain) is described in this entry. As originally analysed: Reference gene primer amplification in the assay estimated nucleated cell counts. Repertoires were generated with immunoSEQ multiplex PCR, while TCRdb's copy carries only in-frame clones and drops some. That table supplies the V and J calls and clone size; D and trimming were determined from the DNA. The sample gives hundreds of thousands of clones, over 70% of which show up once; roughly 30% is in the top ten. The germline V gene encodes CDR1 LNHDA and CDR2 SQIVND (reference sequence). Trimming took off 3 bases at V and 4 bases at J, with 10 bases between the two ends. The CDR3 totals 15 residues. The sample is drawn from a study of blood T cell repertoires in COVID-19. Across the study: Samples taken during acute and convalescent COVID-19 were collected in the United States, Italy and Spain. PBMCs, B-cell-depleted T cells, or T cells provided the cDNA or gDNA that made up the material.

The source material was peripheral blood. This TCR was recovered from a middle-aged man with acute or convalescent COVID-19. This sequence joins TRBV19 and TRBJ2-6; no definite D call. Here the CDR3 reads CASSIRYRGANVLTF. In DNA form, the CDR3 reads TGTGCCAGTAGTATCAGATACAGAGGGGCCAACGTCCTGACTTTC.